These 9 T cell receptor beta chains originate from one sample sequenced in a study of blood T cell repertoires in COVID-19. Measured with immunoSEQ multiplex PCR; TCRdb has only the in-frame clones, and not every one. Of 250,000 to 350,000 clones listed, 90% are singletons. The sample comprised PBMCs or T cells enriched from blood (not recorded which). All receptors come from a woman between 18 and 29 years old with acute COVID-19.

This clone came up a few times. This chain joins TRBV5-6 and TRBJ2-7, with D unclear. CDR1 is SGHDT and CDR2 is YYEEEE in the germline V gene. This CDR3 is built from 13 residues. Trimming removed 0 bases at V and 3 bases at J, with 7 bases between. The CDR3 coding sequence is TGTGCCAGCAGCTTGGCGCAGAACTACGAGCAGTACTTC. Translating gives CASSLAQNYEQYF.

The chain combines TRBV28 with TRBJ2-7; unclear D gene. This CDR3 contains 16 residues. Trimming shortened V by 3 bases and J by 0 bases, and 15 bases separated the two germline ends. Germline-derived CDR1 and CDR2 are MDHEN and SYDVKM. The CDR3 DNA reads TGTGCCAGCAGTTTCGCCGAAGAAGCGTCCTCCTACGAGCAGTACTTC. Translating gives CASSFAEEASSYEQYF.

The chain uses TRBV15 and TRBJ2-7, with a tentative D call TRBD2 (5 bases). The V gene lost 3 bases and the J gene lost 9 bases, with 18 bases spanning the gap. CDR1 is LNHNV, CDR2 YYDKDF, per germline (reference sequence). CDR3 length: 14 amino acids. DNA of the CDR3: TGTGCCACCAGCAGCATCCAGTCCGGGGTGAGGCAGTACTTC. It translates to CATSSIQSGVRQYF.

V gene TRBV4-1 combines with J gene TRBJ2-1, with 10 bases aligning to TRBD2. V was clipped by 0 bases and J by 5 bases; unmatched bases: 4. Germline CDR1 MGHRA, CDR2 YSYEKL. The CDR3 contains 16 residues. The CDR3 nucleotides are TGCGCCAGCAGCCAAGAGGGGCTAGCGGGGGACAATGAGCAGTTCTTC. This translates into CASSQEGLAGDNEQFF.

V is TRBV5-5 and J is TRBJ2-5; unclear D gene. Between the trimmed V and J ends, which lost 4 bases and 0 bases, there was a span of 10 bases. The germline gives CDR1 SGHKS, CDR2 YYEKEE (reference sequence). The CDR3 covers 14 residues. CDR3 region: CASSNTVYQETQYF. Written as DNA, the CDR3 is TGTGCCAGCAGCAACACAGTGTACCAAGAGACCCAGTACTTC. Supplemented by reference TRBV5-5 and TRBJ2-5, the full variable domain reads DAGVTQSPTHLIKTRGQQVTLRCSPISGHKSVSWYQQVLGQGPQFIFQYYEKEERGRGNFPDRFSARQFPNYSSELNVNALLLGDSALYLCASSNTVYQETQYFGPGTRLLVL.

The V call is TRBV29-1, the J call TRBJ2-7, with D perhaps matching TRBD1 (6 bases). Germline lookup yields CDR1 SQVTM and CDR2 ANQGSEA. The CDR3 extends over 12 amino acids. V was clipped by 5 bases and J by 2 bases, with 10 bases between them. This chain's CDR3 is CSVRKGAYEQYF. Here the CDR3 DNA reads TGCAGCGTTAGAAAGGGGGCCTACGAGCAGTACTTC.

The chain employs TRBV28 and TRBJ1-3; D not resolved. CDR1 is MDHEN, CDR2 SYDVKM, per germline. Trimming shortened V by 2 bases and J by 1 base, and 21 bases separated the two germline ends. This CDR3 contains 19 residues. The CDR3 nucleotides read TGTGCCAGCAGTTTAATGGCAGGAAACCTTAAACCGTCTGGAAACACCATATATTTT. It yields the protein CASSLMAGNLKPSGNTIYF. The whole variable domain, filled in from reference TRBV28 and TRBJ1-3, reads DVKVTQSSRYLVKRTGEKVFLECVQDMDHENMFWYRQDPGLGLRLIYFSYDVKMKEKGDIPEGYSVSREKKERFSLILESASTNQTSMYLCASSLMAGNLKPSGNTIYFGEGSWLTVV.

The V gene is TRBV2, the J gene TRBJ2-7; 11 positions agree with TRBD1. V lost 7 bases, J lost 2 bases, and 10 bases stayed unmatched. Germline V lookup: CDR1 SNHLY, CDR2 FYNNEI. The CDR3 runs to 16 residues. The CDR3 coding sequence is TGTGCCAGCAAGGAGAGAGGGACAGGGGGGCCCTACGAGCAGTACTTC. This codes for CASKERGTGGPYEQYF.

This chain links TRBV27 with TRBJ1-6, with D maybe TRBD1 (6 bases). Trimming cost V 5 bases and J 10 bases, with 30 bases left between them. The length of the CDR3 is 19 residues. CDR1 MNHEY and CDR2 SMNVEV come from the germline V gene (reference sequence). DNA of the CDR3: TGTGCCAGCAGTCTAACCCGAGCCCGACAGGTGCGAGCAGGGTCACCCCTCCACTTT. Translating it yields CASSLTRARQVRAGSPLHF.